One sample yielded the 23 T cell receptor beta chains listed below, sequenced in a study of metastatic and nonmetastatic thyroid tumors. Patients underwent thyroid surgery, and none had received any treatment before it. TCRdb re-analyzed the PCR reads using MiXCR. This sample has around 14,000 clones, with roughly 4% found just once. Sequencing was performed on tumor tissue. The receptor source for this set is a female donor with papillary thyroid cancer or a benign thyroid nodule (not recorded which). Some clones in this sample may be carry-over from other donors' samples.

This chain joins TRBV10-3 and TRBJ2-1; D is unresolved. The CDR3 runs to 14 residues. CDR1 is ENHRY and CDR2 is SYGVKD in the germline V gene. V lost 3 bases, J lost 9 bases, and 15 bases lay in between. CDR3 in amino acids: CAISDRTRLGEQFF. The CDR3 DNA is TGTGCCATCAGTGACCGGACCCGCTTGGGTGAGCAGTTCTTC.

The chain has TRBV24-1 and TRBJ2-7; 10 nucleotides line up with TRBD1. This CDR3 is 15 amino acids long. Germline V gene lookup returns CDR1 KGHDR and CDR2 SFDVKD. V lost 5 bases, J lost 6 bases, and 9 bases stayed unmatched. In nucleotides, the CDR3 is TGTGCCACCAGTGCCAGGGACAGGGGCGCAGGCGAGCAGTACTTC. Translated: CATSARDRGAGEQYF.

In its sample, this clone ranks as medium-sized (0.01 to 0.1%). The V call is TRBV5-4, the J call TRBJ1-2, with 9 bases that match TRBD1. J lost 4 bases, V lost 2 bases, and 6 bases had no gene match. Germline-derived CDR1 and CDR2 are SGHNT and YYREEE (reference sequence). The CDR3 runs to 15 residues. This CDR3 is CASSFSTGGIYGYTF. Here the CDR3 DNA reads TGTGCCAGCAGCTTCTCGACAGGGGGGATCTATGGCTACACCTTC.

This clone has more than one count but fewer than ten. The V and J genes are TRBV7-2 and TRBJ2-7; weak D call: TRBD1 (6 bases). Trimming took off 2 bases at V and 5 bases at J, with 13 bases between the two ends. CDR3 length equals 14 residues. From germline, CDR1 is SGHTA and CDR2 FQGNSA. The CDR3 DNA sequence: TGTGCCAGCAGCTTACAGGGGAGTACCCACGAGCAGTACTTC. Translating it yields CASSLQGSTHEQYF.

This clone occurred a few times. V and J are TRBV11-2 and TRBJ2-7, with D possibly being TRBD1 or TRBD2 (5 bases each). V lost 0 bases, J lost 3 bases, and 12 bases lay in between. The CDR3 is 15 amino acids. Germline V lookup: CDR1 SGHAT, CDR2 FQNNGV. The CDR3 loop is CASSLEAGRGYEQYF. The CDR3 DNA reads as TGTGCCAGCAGCTTAGAGGCAGGGAGAGGCTACGAGCAGTACTTC.

This chain uses TRBV6-1 with TRBJ2-7, with 10 bases matching TRBD1. CDR3 size: 16 residues. Losses at the gene ends were 2 bases for V and 5 bases for J; bases not matched to a gene: 9. Germline V lookup: CDR1 MNHNS, CDR2 SASEGT. The CDR3 DNA is TGTGCCAGCAGTGAAATTCCGGGACAGGGGACCCACGAGCAGTACTTC. This translates into CASSEIPGQGTHEQYF.

This clone appeared a few times. The gene calls are TRBV7-2 and TRBJ1-5, with D tentatively TRBD1 (5 bases). This CDR3 spans 15 amino acids. V shed 0 bases and J shed 6 bases, with 12 bases lying between them. CDR1 and CDR2 from the germline V gene are SGHTA and FQGNSA. This chain's CDR3 is CASSLAAGWGQPQHF. In DNA form, the CDR3 reads TGTGCCAGCAGCTTAGCCGCAGGGTGGGGTCAGCCCCAGCATTTT.

This clone was seen only a few times. The V and J genes are TRBV5-1 and TRBJ2-7, with D possibly TRBD1 on 5 matching bases. CDR1 SGHRS and CDR2 YFSETQ come from the germline V gene. This CDR3 region has 15 residues. V was trimmed by 4 bases and J by 4 bases, leaving 18 bases between them. In DNA, the CDR3 is TGCGCCAGCAGCCCGACTGTAGAGAAGGGGTACGAGCAGTACTTC. Its protein product is CASSPTVEKGYEQYF.

The rearrangement uses TRBV6-1 and TRBJ1-2; D might be TRBD1 (6 bases). The germline V gene has CDR1 MNHNS and CDR2 SASEGT. V lost 4 bases to trimming and J lost 2 bases, with 11 bases between them. The CDR3 runs to 14 residues. CDR3 DNA: TGTGCCAGCAGTGGCCGGGACATCAACTATGGCTACACCTTC. Translated: CASSGRDINYGYTF.

A word on this clone: Other DNA sequences within the sample encode an identical CDR3. This sequence joins TRBV28 and TRBJ2-7; unclear D gene. The germline V gene encodes CDR1 MDHEN and CDR2 SYDVKM. The CDR3 sequence is 13 residues long. V dropped 3 bases and J dropped 1 base, with 7 bases sitting between them. CDR3 sequence: CASSFRGSYEQYF. The CDR3 DNA reads TGTGCCAGCAGTTTTCGCGGTTCCTACGAGCAGTACTTC.

The gene calls are TRBV6-1 and TRBJ2-1; tentative D call: TRBD2 (5 bases). Deletions cut 7 bases from V and 10 bases from J, with 11 bases between. This CDR3 has 11 residues. Germline V gene data show CDR1 as MNHNS and CDR2 as SASEGT. The CDR3 loop is CASNGIREQFF. DNA of the CDR3: TGTGCCAGCAACGGGATAAGGGAGCAGTTCTTC.

The V call is TRBV11-2, the J call TRBJ1-2, with TRBD1 matching 8 bases. The trim removed 5 bases at V and 4 bases at J, leaving 6 bases unmatched. Germline values: CDR1 SGHAT, CDR2 FQNNGV. The CDR3 covers 14 residues. The CDR3 DNA is TGTGCCAGCAGCCCCGACAGGGGTGGCTATGGCTACACCTTC. Its protein product is CASSPDRGGYGYTF.

The V gene is TRBV19, the J gene TRBJ1-5; D remains unclear. CDR1 is LNHDA, CDR2 SQIVND, per germline (reference sequence). V was cut by 7 bases and J by 7 bases, with 11 bases left in between. CDR3 length equals 12 residues. The CDR3 spells CASTHLGQPQHF. The CDR3 DNA reads TGTGCCAGTACCCATCTGGGGCAGCCCCAGCATTTT.

This clone was detected only a few times. The J gene is TRBJ2-1, the V gene TRBV20-1; 10 nucleotides align to TRBD2. The CDR3 extends over 17 amino acids. Per germline, CDR1 DFQATT and CDR2 SNEGSKA (reference sequence). V lost 3 bases, J lost 5 bases, and 13 bases stayed unmatched. CDR3 coding DNA: TGCAGTGCTAGTGTCCTAGCGGGAGCTTTGATGGACAATGAGCAGTTCTTC. Its translation: CSASVLAGALMDNEQFF.

This clone was counted between two and nine times. The chain is built from TRBV6-1 and TRBJ2-2; D is unclear. Trimming removed 6 bases from V and 7 bases from J, with 12 bases in between. The CDR3 has 13 residues. Germline V gene lookup returns CDR1 MNHNS and CDR2 SASEGT. The CDR3 is CASRGYSHGELFF. The DNA for the CDR3 is TGTGCCAGCAGGGGGTACAGTCACGGGGAGCTGTTTTTT.

The V call is TRBV3-1, the J call TRBJ2-1; 11 bases are a match to TRBD2. The germline CDR1 and CDR2 sequences are LGHDT and YNNKEL (reference sequence). The CDR3 sequence is 18 residues long. V shed 1 base, J shed 10 bases, and the junction held 15 bases outside the gene matches. Here the CDR3 reads CASSQAWVSLAGVGEQFF. The CDR3 DNA sequence: TGTGCCAGCAGCCAAGCCTGGGTGTCACTAGCGGGAGTTGGCGAGCAGTTCTTC.

There are a few counts of this clone. The CDR3 reads CASSSPGLAGESSTDTQYF. DNA for the CDR3: TGCGCCAGCAGCTCTCCGGGACTAGCGGGGGAATCTAGCACAGATACGCAGTATTTT. The chain is built from TRBV5-1 and TRBJ2-3, with 14 bases matching TRBD2. The CDR3 is 19 amino acids. Germline values: CDR1 SGHRS, CDR2 YFSETQ. With V trimmed by 3 bases and J by 0 bases, 9 bases remained unmatched.

This clone was seen more than once but under ten times. The chain uses TRBV19 and TRBJ2-1; no firm D call. Trimming took off 7 bases at V and 8 bases at J, with 9 bases between the two ends. The germline CDR1 and CDR2 sequences are LNHDA and SQIVND (reference sequence). The length of the CDR3 is 11 residues. The CDR3 reads CASTIQDEQFF. The CDR3 nucleotides read TGTGCCAGTACCATCCAGGATGAGCAGTTCTTC.

This clone was detected a few times. The chain employs TRBV3-1 and TRBJ2-3, with D perhaps TRBD2 (7 bases). The ends were cut back, 1 base at V and 2 bases at J, with 13 bases in the middle. The germline V gene has CDR1 LGHDT and CDR2 YNNKEL (reference sequence). CDR3 length: 16 amino acids. CDR3: CASSQVAGAATDTQYF. CDR3 in DNA: TGTGCCAGCAGCCAAGTGGCGGGGGCCGCCACAGATACGCAGTATTTT.

This clone was counted only a few times. The chain recombines TRBV20-1 with TRBJ2-1, with 9 bases identical to TRBD2. V lost 6 bases, J lost 3 bases, and 6 bases stayed unmatched. Germline CDR1 and CDR2: DFQATT and SNEGSKA (reference sequence). This CDR3 has 14 residues. The CDR3 loop reads CSAPLAGDYNEQFF. The CDR3 DNA sequence: TGCAGTGCCCCGTTAGCGGGGGACTACAATGAGCAGTTCTTC.

The J gene is TRBJ2-3, the V gene TRBV2; D may match TRBD1 or TRBD2 (7 bases each). Germline values: CDR1 SNHLY, CDR2 FYNNEI. The CDR3 contains 16 residues. The ends were cut back, 7 bases at V and 1 base at J, with 18 bases in the middle. In DNA, the CDR3 is TGTGCCAGCACCGAACTCAGGGGGGGGGGCACAGATACGCAGTATTTT. The encoded protein is CASTELRGGGTDTQYF.

In its sample, this clone is medium-sized. The chain joins TRBV9 to TRBJ2-5; 9 positions agree with TRBD2. The CDR3 loop spans 14 amino acids. Germline trimming cut 4 bases from V and 2 bases from J; bases unmatched to any gene: 3. From germline, CDR1 is SGDLS and CDR2 YYNGEE. The CDR3 nucleotides read TGTGCCAGCAGCACGCTAGCGGGGCAAGAGACCCAGTACTTC. It translates to CASSTLAGQETQYF. The whole variable domain, filled in from reference TRBV9 and TRBJ2-5, reads DSGVTQTPKHLITATGQRVTLRCSPRSGDLSVYWYQQSLDQGLQFLIQYYNGEERAKGNILERFSAQQFPDLHSELNLSSLELGDSALYFCASSTLAGQETQYFGPGTRLLVL.

This clone has only a few counts. The gene calls are TRBV19 and TRBJ1-4; no definite D call. CDR1 and CDR2 from the germline V gene are LNHDA and SQIVND (reference sequence). The CDR3 extends over 18 amino acids. Trimming took off 5 bases at V and 0 bases at J, with 19 bases between the two ends. DNA of the CDR3: TGTGCCAGTAGTGCTTCTGGAGACTTCCTCTCAACTAATGAAAAACTGTTTTTT. Its protein product is CASSASGDFLSTNEKLFF.